This T cell receptor (beta chain) is drawn from a study of cytomegalovirus exposure and HLA in healthy donors. Study summary: A prior study identified 117 million unique TCR beta sequences from about 200 million T cells. Overall study findings and caveats: There were a few CMV-associated chains whose specificity for CMV antigens was confirmed in vitro.

The primer mix had 60 Vbeta and 13 Jbeta primers. In the authors' workflow: An analysis that came later counted roughly 80 million unique TCR beta chains, approximately 12 million shared. Produced via immunoSEQ multiplex PCR; TCRdb's table is partial and in-frame only. V and J calls and clone size are as listed in that table; D and trimming were resolved from the DNA. The sample lists some 100,000 clones; roughly 76% were seen once. CDR3 length equals 12 residues. Trimming at V came to 3 bases and at J to 8 bases, leaving 3 bases not matched to a gene. In germline, CDR1 is SEHNR, CDR2 FQNEAQ (reference sequence). A remark on this clone: The target antigen is unknown.

The origin of this receptor is a woman between 35 and 50 years old in good health and CMV-seropositive. Sequences were obtained from PBMCs. This chain connects TRBV7-9 to TRBJ2-7; 8 nucleotides line up with TRBD1. Here the CDR3 DNA reads TGTGCCAGCAGCTTTCAGGGGGCCCAGCAGTACTTC. Translated, it gives CASSFQGAQQYF.